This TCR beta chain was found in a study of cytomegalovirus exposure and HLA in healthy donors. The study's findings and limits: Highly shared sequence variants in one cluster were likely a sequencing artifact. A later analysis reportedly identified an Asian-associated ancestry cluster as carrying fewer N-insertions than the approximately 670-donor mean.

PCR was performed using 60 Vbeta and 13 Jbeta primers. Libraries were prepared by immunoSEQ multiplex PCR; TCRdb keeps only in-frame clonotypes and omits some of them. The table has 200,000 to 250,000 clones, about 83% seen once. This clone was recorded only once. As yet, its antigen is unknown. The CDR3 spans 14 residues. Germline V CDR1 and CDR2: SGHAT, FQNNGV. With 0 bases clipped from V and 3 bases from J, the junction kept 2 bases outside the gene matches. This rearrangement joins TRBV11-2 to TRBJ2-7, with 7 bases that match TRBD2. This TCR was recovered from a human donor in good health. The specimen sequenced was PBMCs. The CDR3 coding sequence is TGTGCCAGCAGCTTAGACCTAGCGGTCTACGAGCAGTACTTC. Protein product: CASSLDLAVYEQYF.